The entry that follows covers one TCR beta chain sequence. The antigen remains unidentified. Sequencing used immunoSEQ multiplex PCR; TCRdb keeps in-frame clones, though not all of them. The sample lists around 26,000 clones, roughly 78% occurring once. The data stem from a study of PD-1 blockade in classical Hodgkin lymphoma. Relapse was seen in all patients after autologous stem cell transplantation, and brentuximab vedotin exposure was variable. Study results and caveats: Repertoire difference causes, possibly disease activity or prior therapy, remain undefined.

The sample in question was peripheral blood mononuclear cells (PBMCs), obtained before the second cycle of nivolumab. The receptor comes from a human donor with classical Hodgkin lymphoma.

CDR3 protein: CASSFDSGTDHGELFF. In DNA form, the CDR3 reads TGTGCCAGCAGTTTCGACTCCGGGACAGACCACGGGGAGCTGTTTTTT. This rearrangement joins TRBV27 to TRBJ2-2; 7 positions match TRBD1. CDR1 is MNHEY, CDR2 SMNVEV, per germline (reference sequence). This CDR3 is built from 16 residues. J was trimmed by 7 bases and V by 3 bases; bases with no gene match: 11.